These 4 T cell receptor beta chains came from one sample sequenced in a study of CXCR3-negative and CXCR3-positive naive CD8 T cells. These TCRs are of unknown antigen specificity. It was by 5' RACE with UMI labels that the TRB cDNA libraries were prepared. One entry per CDR3 protein, without DNA, is what TCRdb gives after re-calling the 5' RACE reads. This listing includes around 160,000 distinct CDR3 sequences. The study, taken as a whole, reports: Naive CXCR3-positive cells had TRB CDR3s more hydrophobic than those of CXCR3-negative naive cells.

The material sequenced was naive CXCR3+ CD8+ T cells from blood. Subset noted: CD45RO-CCR7+CD27+CD95- naive CD8+ T cells expressing CXCR3 (TNR3+). The receptors shown here come from a human donor in good health. Some clones in this sample may be carry-over from other donors' samples.

The genes are TRBV14 and TRBJ2-7; TCRdb selects TRBD2, and the lack of DNA leaves this call unchecked. The CDR3 sequence is 12 residues long. Per germline, CDR1 SGHDN and CDR2 FVKESK. The chain's CDR3 is CASGTVSYEQYF.

The chain couples TRBV3-1 to TRBJ2-7. The CDR3 covers 15 residues. In germline, CDR1 is LGHDT, CDR2 YNNKEL (reference sequence). CDR3 sequence reads: CASSQDDYSTYEQYF.

The V and J genes are TRBV13 and TRBJ2-1; TCRdb's D gene call, TRBD1, goes unchecked for lack of DNA. Germline CDR1 and CDR2: PRHDT and FYEKMQ (reference sequence). The CDR3 length is 15 residues. The CDR3: CASSFQWTGNNEQFF. The whole variable domain, remainder taken from reference TRBV13 and TRBJ2-1, is AAGVIQSPRHLIKEKRETATLKCYPIPRHDTVYWYQQGPGQDPQFLISFYEKMQSDKGSIPDRFSAQQFSDYHSELNMSSLELGDSALYFCASSFQWTGNNEQFFGPGTRLTVL.

The chain has TRBV27 and TRBJ2-7; TCRdb lists TRBD1, though no DNA is available to test this call. This CDR3 spans 13 amino acids. Per the germline V gene, CDR1 is MNHEY and CDR2 is SMNVEV (reference sequence). Here the CDR3 reads CASSFGGLGEQYF.